This TCR beta chain derives from a study of blood T cell repertoires in COVID-19. Study as a whole: Samples came from the United States, Italy and Spain, spanning acute and convalescent COVID-19. PBMCs, B-cell-depleted T cells, or T cells provided the cDNA or gDNA that made up the material.

The CDR3 has 17 residues. The ends lost 0 bases at V and 0 bases at J; junction bases unmatched: 4. The V gene's germline CDR1 is SGHRS and CDR2 YFSETQ. Original methodology: Estimation of nucleated cell counts was performed using reference gene primer amplification. Sequencing was performed with immunoSEQ multiplex PCR; in TCRdb, only in-frame clones are kept and a portion is missing. The V and J calls and clone size are taken from that table; D and trimming were inferred from the DNA. In the table there are around 250,000 clones, about four fifths of which are singletons. The chain employs TRBV5-1 and TRBJ2-2; the match to TRBD2 covers 8 bases. The specimen was peripheral blood. The receptor was isolated from a woman aged 18-30 years with acute or convalescent COVID-19. The chain's CDR3 is CASSLALAAANTGELFF. The CDR3 nucleotides read TGCGCCAGCAGCTTGGCACTAGCGGCCGCGAACACCGGGGAGCTGTTTTTT.